What follows are 23 T cell receptor beta chains derived from one specimen sequenced in a study of blood T cell repertoires in COVID-19 (dated by TCRdb to about 2020). The library was obtained by the immunoSEQ multiplex PCR assay. In its TCRdb copy, this immuneACCESS table keeps in-frame sequences only and misses some clones. Where compared with another copy, unresolved V genes explain less than half of these, and the others have no known cause. For this sample the table gives hundreds of thousands of clones, of which over 85% were detected only once. The biggest ten clones account for 3.5% to 4.5% of the sample. Sequencing was performed on PBMCs or T cells enriched from blood (not recorded which). Source of these receptors: a woman in her 30s with acute COVID-19.

The chain links TRBV30 to TRBJ1-3; D perhaps matches TRBD1 (5 bases). Trimming shortened V by 2 bases and J by 3 bases, and 11 bases separated the two germline ends. The CDR3 extends over 14 amino acids. In germline, CDR1 is GTSNPN, CDR2 SVGIG (reference sequence). The CDR3 here is CAWSPGGGGNTIYF. The CDR3 DNA sequence: TGTGCCTGGAGTCCGGGGGGAGGTGGAAACACCATATATTTT.

This rearrangement joins TRBV19 to TRBJ1-6; 12 bases map to TRBD1. CDR1 LNHDA and CDR2 SQIVND come from the germline V gene (reference sequence). The V segment lost 5 bases and the J segment 10 bases; nucleotides outside the gene matches: 9. The length of the CDR3 is 16 residues. CDR3 DNA sequence: TGTGCCAGTAGTCACGGGACAGGGGGCGTAGGGTCACCCCTCCACTTT. Amino acids: CASSHGTGGVGSPLHF. The full variable domain, in which reference TRBV19 and TRBJ1-6 provide the parts outside the CDR3, is DGGITQSPKYLFRKEGQNVTLSCEQNLNHDAMYWYRQDPGQGLRLIYYSQIVNDFQKGDIAEGYSVSREKKESFPLTVTSAQKNPTAFYLCASSHGTGGVGSPLHFGNGTRLTVT.

The chain carries TRBV29-1 and TRBJ1-1, with D possibly matching TRBD1 (5 bases). The CDR3 is made up of 13 amino acids. The V end lost 8 bases, the J end lost 7 bases, and 20 bases lay between the germline ends. Germline loops: CDR1 SQVTM, CDR2 ANQGSEA. The CDR3 here is CSPQPPGYDEAFF. The CDR3 bases are TGCAGCCCCCAGCCTCCAGGGTATGATGAAGCTTTCTTT.

The chain carries TRBV7-2 and TRBJ2-7; 8 nucleotides align to TRBD1. This CDR3 spans 14 amino acids. Germline loops: CDR1 SGHTA, CDR2 FQGNSA. Losses at the gene ends were 3 bases for V and 1 base for J; bases not matched to a gene: 2. In DNA, the CDR3 is TGTGCCAGCAGCTTCCAGGGGGCTTCCTACGAGCAGTACTTC. Residues: CASSFQGASYEQYF.

The V and J genes are TRBV30 and TRBJ2-7; D is possibly TRBD1 (6 bases). Germline V gene sequence: CDR1 GTSNPN, CDR2 SVGIG (reference sequence). Trimming pared 4 bases from V and 1 base from J, leaving 8 bases between. This CDR3 has 12 amino acids. In DNA form, the CDR3 reads TGTGCCTGGAAGGGGGTGTCCTACGAGCAGTACTTC. This gives the protein CAWKGVSYEQYF.

The CDR3 DNA reads as TGTGCCAGCAGCTTAGATTCAGGGGACCATGGCTACACCTTC. Its protein is CASSLDSGDHGYTF. The rearrangement links TRBV11-2 to TRBJ1-2; possibly TRBD1 for D (6 bases). The CDR3 is made up of 14 amino acids. Trimming took 0 bases from V and 6 from J, leaving 11 bases between them. CDR1 is SGHAT, CDR2 FQNNGV, per germline. The full variable domain, its missing parts supplied by reference TRBV11-2 and TRBJ1-2, is EAGVAQSPRYKIIEKRQSVAFWCNPISGHATLYWYQQILGQGPKLLIQFQNNGVVDDSQLPKDRFSAERLKGVDSTLKIQPAKLEDSAVYLCASSLDSGDHGYTFGSGTRLTVV.

The rearrangement joins TRBV19 to TRBJ2-3; 15 bases agree with TRBD2. Germline CDR1 and CDR2: LNHDA and SQIVND (reference sequence). The CDR3 contains 17 residues. Trimming cost V 5 bases and J 9 bases; bases outside gene matches: 12. The chain's CDR3 is CASSHGTSGGPLGTQYF. Here the CDR3 DNA reads TGTGCCAGTAGTCATGGGACTAGCGGGGGGCCCCTCGGGACGCAGTATTTT. Full variable domain (rest looked up from reference TRBV19 and TRBJ2-3): DGGITQSPKYLFRKEGQNVTLSCEQNLNHDAMYWYRQDPGQGLRLIYYSQIVNDFQKGDIAEGYSVSREKKESFPLTVTSAQKNPTAFYLCASSHGTSGGPLGTQYFGPGTRLTVL.

The chain recombines TRBV11-2 with TRBJ2-3; D is uncertain. Germline lookup yields CDR1 SGHAT and CDR2 FQNNGV. The CDR3 runs 11 residues. The V end was cut by 5 bases, the J end by 6 bases, with 6 bases between. This CDR3 reads CASSLPDTQYF. CDR3 sequence (DNA): TGTGCCAGCAGCCTCCCCGATACGCAGTATTTT.

The chain joins TRBV10-3 to TRBJ1-2, with D unresolved. Trimming left V 4 bases short and J 4 bases short, with 22 bases between. The CDR3 has 17 amino acids. The germline CDR1 and CDR2 sequences are ENHRY and SYGVKD. Here the CDR3 DNA reads TGTGCCATCAGTGGGGTTGCAGGATTGGAAACCATCTATGGCTACACCTTC. This sequence encodes CAISGVAGLETIYGYTF.

CDR3 sequence (DNA): TGTGCCAGCAGCTTACTGAACACAAACACTGAAGCTTTCTTT. It codes for CASSLLNTNTEAFF. The chain joins TRBV7-2 to TRBJ1-1; no clear D gene. Germline V CDR1 and CDR2: SGHTA, FQGNSA. This CDR3 has 14 residues. V was pared by 2 bases and J by 2 bases, with 9 bases between.

The rearrangement joins TRBV24-1 to TRBJ2-2; no clear D. Germline CDR1 KGHDR, CDR2 SFDVKD. Trimming pared 2 bases from V and 3 bases from J, leaving 9 bases between. The CDR3 extends over 15 amino acids. The CDR3 protein is CATSDSRIDTGELFF. The CDR3 DNA reads TGTGCCACCAGTGATTCTCGAATAGACACCGGGGAGCTGTTTTTT.

V and J are TRBV6-5 and TRBJ2-5, with D maybe TRBD2 (5 bases). Trimming shortened V by 0 bases and J by 2 bases, and 10 bases separated the two germline ends. Germline V gives CDR1 MNHEY, CDR2 SVGAGI. CDR3 length: 15 residues. For the CDR3, the DNA is TGTGCCAGCAGTTACTCGGGCGGGCGTCAAGAGACCCAGTACTTC. Its translation is CASSYSGGRQETQYF.

The chain recombines TRBV28 with TRBJ1-5; 9 bases map to TRBD1. The V segment lost 7 bases and the J segment 3 bases; nucleotides outside the gene matches: 4. Germline V gene lookup returns CDR1 MDHEN and CDR2 SYDVKM. The CDR3 is 14 residues long. The CDR3 region has the DNA TGTGCCAGCAACAGGGGGCGATCCAATCAGCCCCAGCATTTT. Protein sequence: CASNRGRSNQPQHF.

The chain joins TRBV7-7 to TRBJ2-2; 7 bases agree with TRBD2. V lost 2 bases to trimming and J lost 1 base; unmatched junction nucleotides: 1. CDR1 and CDR2 from the germline V gene are SSHAT and FNYEAQ (reference sequence). This CDR3 has 15 residues. In DNA form, the CDR3 reads TGTGCCAGCAGCTTACGCGGGGGGAACACCGGGGAGCTGTTTTTT. Translation gives CASSLRGGNTGELFF. Using reference TRBV7-7 and TRBJ2-2 for the parts outside the CDR3, the full variable domain is GAGVSQSPRYKVTKRGQDVTLRCDPISSHATLYWYQQALGQGPEFLTYFNYEAQPDKSGLPSDRFSAERPEGSISTLTIQRTEQRDSAMYRCASSLRGGNTGELFFGEGSRLTVL.

The chain couples TRBV21-1 to TRBJ2-1; TRBD2 is the table's D call, not checked against the DNA. TRBV21-1 is deemed a pseudogene. The CDR3 covers 16 residues. CDR3 sequence reads: CASSRGLAGGYNEQFF. In DNA, the CDR3 is TGTGCCAGCAGCAGAGGACTAGCGGGGGGGTACAATGAGCAGTTCTTC.

The chain combines TRBV19 with TRBJ2-1; D call uncertain. The CDR3 has 17 residues. The V and J ends lost 3 bases and 1 base respectively, with 16 bases between them. The germline V gene has CDR1 LNHDA and CDR2 SQIVND (reference sequence). In DNA form, the CDR3 reads TGTGCCAGTAGTATTTTTGTATCGGGTTTTTCCTACAATGAGCAGTTCTTC. It yields the protein CASSIFVSGFSYNEQFF.

The rearrangement links TRBV19 to TRBJ1-6; no clear D gene. This CDR3 is built from 13 residues. V was cut by 5 bases and J by 8 bases, with 10 bases left in between. Looked up from germline, CDR1 is LNHDA and CDR2 is SQIVND (reference sequence). This CDR3 reads CASSPWSDSPLHF. For the CDR3, the DNA is TGTGCCAGTAGTCCCTGGTCGGATTCACCCCTCCACTTT.

The chain recombines TRBV2 with TRBJ1-2, with TRBD1 as a possible D gene (6 bases). The CDR3 runs to 14 residues. Germline CDR1 reads SNHLY; CDR2 reads FYNNEI. Trimming shortened V by 7 bases and J by 4 bases, and 16 bases separated the two germline ends. This CDR3 is CASTQEGGGYGYTF. CDR3 coding DNA: TGTGCCAGCACCCAAGAGGGAGGGGGCTATGGCTACACCTTC.

In its sample, this clone was seen once. The CDR3 nucleotides are TGTGCCAGCAGGAAATCCGGGGGATTTAACACTGAAGCTTTCTTT. Translated, it gives CASRKSGGFNTEAFF. The J gene is TRBJ1-1, the V gene TRBV2; a possible D gene is TRBD1 (5 bases). Germline lookup yields CDR1 SNHLY and CDR2 FYNNEI. This CDR3 comprises 15 residues. Trimming took 6 bases from V and 2 from J, leaving 16 bases between them.

This sequence joins TRBV6-2 or TRBV6-3 and TRBJ1-2; D not certain. Germline assignment: CDR1 MNHEY and CDR2 SVGEGT. This CDR3 contains 11 residues. Between the trimmed V and J ends, which lost 2 bases and 7 bases, there was a span of 5 bases. Written as DNA, the CDR3 is TGTGCCAGCAGTTACATCGGTGGCTACACCTTC. Translating gives CASSYIGGYTF.

The chain uses TRBV15 and TRBJ2-1; D is perhaps TRBD2 (6 bases). The CDR3 extends over 15 amino acids. Trimming cost V 5 bases and J 4 bases, with 15 bases left between them. Germline V CDR1 and CDR2: LNHNV, YYDKDF (reference sequence). CDR3 loop: CATSDGGDRYNEQFF. For the CDR3, the DNA is TGTGCCACCAGCGACGGCGGGGATAGATACAATGAGCAGTTCTTC.

The chain employs TRBV21-1 and TRBJ1-6. TRBV21-1 is assigned pseudogene status. The CDR3 is 16 residues long. The CDR3 sequence is CASSSPGSSYNSPLHF. As DNA, the CDR3 is TGTGCCAGCAGCTCGCCCGGGAGCTCCTATAATTCACCCCTCCACTTT.

V gene TRBV4-3 combines with J gene TRBJ1-3; D not certain. The V gene lost 2 bases and the J gene lost 0 bases, with 8 bases spanning the gap. Germline values: CDR1 LGHNA, CDR2 YSLEER. The CDR3 consists of 15 residues. The CDR3: CASSQSQVSGNTIYF. CDR3 nucleotides: TGCGCCAGCAGCCAATCACAAGTCTCTGGAAACACCATATATTTT.